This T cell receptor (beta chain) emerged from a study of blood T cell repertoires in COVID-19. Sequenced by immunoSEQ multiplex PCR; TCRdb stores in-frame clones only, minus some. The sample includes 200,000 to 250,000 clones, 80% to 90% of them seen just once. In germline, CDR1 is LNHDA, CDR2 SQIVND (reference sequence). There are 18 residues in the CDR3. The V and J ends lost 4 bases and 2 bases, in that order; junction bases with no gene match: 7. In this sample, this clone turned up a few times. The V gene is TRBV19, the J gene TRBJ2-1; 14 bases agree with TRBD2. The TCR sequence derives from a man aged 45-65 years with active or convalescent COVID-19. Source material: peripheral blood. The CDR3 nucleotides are TGTGCCAGTAGTACAGGACTAGCGGGGGGCCTGACCTACAATGAGCAGTTCTTC. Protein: CASSTGLAGGLTYNEQFF. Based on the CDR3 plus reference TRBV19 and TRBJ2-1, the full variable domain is DGGITQSPKYLFRKEGQNVTLSCEQNLNHDAMYWYRQDPGQGLRLIYYSQIVNDFQKGDIAEGYSVSREKKESFPLTVTSAQKNPTAFYLCASSTGLAGGLTYNEQFFGPGTRLTVL.